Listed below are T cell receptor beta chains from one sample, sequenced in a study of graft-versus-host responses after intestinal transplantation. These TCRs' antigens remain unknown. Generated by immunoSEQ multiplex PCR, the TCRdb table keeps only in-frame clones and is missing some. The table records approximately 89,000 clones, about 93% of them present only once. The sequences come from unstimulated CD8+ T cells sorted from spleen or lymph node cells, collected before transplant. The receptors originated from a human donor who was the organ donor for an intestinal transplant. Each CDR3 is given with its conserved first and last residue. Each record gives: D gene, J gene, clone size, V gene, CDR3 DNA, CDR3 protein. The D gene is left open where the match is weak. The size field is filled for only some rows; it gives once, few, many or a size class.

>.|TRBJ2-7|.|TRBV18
TGTGCCAGCTCACCACCCTCCCCGGGGAAGCCTTACGAGCAGTACTTC
CASSPPSPGKPYEQYF
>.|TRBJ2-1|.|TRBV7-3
TGTGCCAGCAGCTTTACCGGTGGCTCCTACAATGAGCAGTTCTTC
CASSFTGGSYNEQFF
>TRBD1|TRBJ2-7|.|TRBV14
TGTGCCAGCAGCCCCCGACAGGGCCCCTACGAGCAGTACTTC
CASSPRQGPYEQYF
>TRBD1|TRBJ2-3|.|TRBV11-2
TGTGCCAGCAGCTTGCACACAGGGGCGGGAGATACGCAGTATTTT
CASSLHTGAGDTQYF
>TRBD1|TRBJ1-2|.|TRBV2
TGTGCCAGCTCCCCAGACAGGGTCTATGGCTACACCTTC
CASSPDRVYGYTF
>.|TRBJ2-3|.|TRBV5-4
TGTGCCAGCAGTTACAGACAGAGCACAGATACGCAGTATTTT
CASSYRQSTDTQYF
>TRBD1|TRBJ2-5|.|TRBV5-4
TGTGCCAGCAGCTTGTCCCTGGGGACAGGGGTTATTGAGACCCAGTACTTC
CASSLSLGTGVIETQYF
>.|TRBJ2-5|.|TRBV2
TGTGCCAGCAGTGGGGCCGGGACTGCCGAAAGAGAGACCCAGTACTTC
CASSGAGTAERETQYF
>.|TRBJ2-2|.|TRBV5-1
TGCGCCAGCAGCTTGGCCGAGGGCACCGGGGAGCTGTTTTTT
CASSLAEGTGELFF
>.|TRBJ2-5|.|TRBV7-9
TGTGCCAGCAGCCAACGGGAGACCCAGTACTTC
CASSQRETQYF
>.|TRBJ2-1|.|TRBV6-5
TGTGCCAGCAGTTACTCACAGAGCTCCTACAATGAGCAGTTCTTC
CASSYSQSSYNEQFF
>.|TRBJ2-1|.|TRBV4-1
TGCGCCAGCAGCCAAGTTGGCGGGGTGATCTACAATGAGCAGTTCTTC
CASSQVGGVIYNEQFF
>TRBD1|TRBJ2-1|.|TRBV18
TGTGCCAGCTCACCACCCGTACAGGGGGCGCCAGACTATGAGCAGTTCTTC
CASSPPVQGAPDYEQFF
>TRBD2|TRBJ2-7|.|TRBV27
TGTGCCAGCAGTTTTGCCGGGGGGGCCGAGCAGTACTTC
CASSFAGGAEQYF
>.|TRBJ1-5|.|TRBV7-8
TGTGCCAGCAGCTTAGTCTGGTTTGCACAGGCGGATAGCAATCAGCCCCAGCATTTT
CASSLVWFAQADSNQPQHF
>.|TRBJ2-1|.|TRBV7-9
TGTGCCAGCAGCTTTAGACTAAAGTCGTACAATGAGCAGTTCTTC
CASSFRLKSYNEQFF
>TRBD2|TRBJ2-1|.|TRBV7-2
TGTGCCAGCAGCTTATCTCTAGCGGGGGACCCGCCCCACAATGAGCAGTTCTTC
CASSLSLAGDPPHNEQFF
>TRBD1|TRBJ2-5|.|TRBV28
TGTGCCAGCAGTTTAGCGGTTTCAGGGGGCATGGAGACCCAGTACTTC
CASSLAVSGGMETQYF
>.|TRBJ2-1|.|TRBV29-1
TGCAGCGTTGGGTCCCAGGGCCCTGAGCAGTTCTTC
CSVGSQGPEQFF
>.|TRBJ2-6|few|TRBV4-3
TGCGCCAGCAGCCAGACAGACGCCTCTGGGGCCAACGTCCTGACTTTC
CASSQTDASGANVLTF
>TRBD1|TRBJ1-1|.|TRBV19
TGTGCCAGTAGACCGGGACAGACTCAAGCTTTCTTT
CASRPGQTQAFF
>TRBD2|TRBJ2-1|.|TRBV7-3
TGTGCCAGCAGCTTCGGGAGGGTGACCTACAATGAGCAGTTCTTC
CASSFGRVTYNEQFF
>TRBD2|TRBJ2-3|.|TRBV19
TGTGCCAGTACCCAAAACGGCGGGAGTATGGAGGATACGCAGTATTTT
CASTQNGGSMEDTQYF
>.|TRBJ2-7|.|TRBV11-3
TGTGCCAGCAGCTTACCGGGGAGCTACGAGCAGTACTTC
CASSLPGSYEQYF
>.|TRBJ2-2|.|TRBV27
TGTGCCAGCAGTCCCCAAGGCGATCACGGGGAGCTGTTTTTT
CASSPQGDHGELFF
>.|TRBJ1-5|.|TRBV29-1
TGCAGCGCCCGGGACGGGGGGAATCAGCCCCAGCATTTT
CSARDGGNQPQHF
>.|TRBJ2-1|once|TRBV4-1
TGCGCCAGCAGCCTCCAAAGAGCAATGAATGAGCAGTTCTTC
CASSLQRAMNEQFF
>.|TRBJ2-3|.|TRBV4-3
TGCGCCAGCAGCCAAGATCCCTGGGCTAGCACAGATACGCAGTATTTT
CASSQDPWASTDTQYF
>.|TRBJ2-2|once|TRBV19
TGTGCCAGTACCCCTCTAGCGTACACCGGGGAGCTGTTTTTT
CASTPLAYTGELFF
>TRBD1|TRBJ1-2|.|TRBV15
TGTGCCACCAGCAGGCCCGGACAGGCGACCTTTAACTATGGCTACACCTTC
CATSRPGQATFNYGYTF
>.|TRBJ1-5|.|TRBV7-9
TGTGCCAGCAGCGAAGGACTATATAGCAATCAGCCCCAGCATTTT
CASSEGLYSNQPQHF
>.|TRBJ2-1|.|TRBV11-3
TGTGCCAGCAGCTTAGTCGACAGCCAAAATGAGCAGTTCTTC
CASSLVDSQNEQFF
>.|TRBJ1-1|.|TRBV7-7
TGTGCTAGCAGCTTGGACGGCCCTGGAGGGGCTGAAGCTTTCTTT
CASSLDGPGGAEAFF
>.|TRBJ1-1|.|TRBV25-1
TGTGCCAGCAGTGAGGACAGATACTACACTGAAGCTTTCTTT
CASSEDRYYTEAFF
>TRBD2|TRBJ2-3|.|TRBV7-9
TGTGCCACCTCGGGGGGGCGCACAGATACGCAGTATTTT
CATSGGRTDTQYF
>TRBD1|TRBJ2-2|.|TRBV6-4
TGTGCCAGCCGACAGGGGTATACCGGGGAGCTGTTTTTT
CASRQGYTGELFF
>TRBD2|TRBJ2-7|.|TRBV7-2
TGTGCCAGCAGCACAGCGGGAGGCTACGAGCAGTACTTC
CASSTAGGYEQYF
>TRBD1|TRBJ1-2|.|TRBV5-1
TGCGCCAGCAGCTTGGAGGGCAGGGGGTATGGCTACACCTTC
CASSLEGRGYGYTF
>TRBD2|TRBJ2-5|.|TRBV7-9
TGTGCCAGCAGCTTCCGACGGGTAGCGGGGGGTGTTATGACCCAGTACTTC
CASSFRRVAGGVMTQYF
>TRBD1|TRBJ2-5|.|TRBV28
TGTGCCAGCACCTCTACAGGGGGCTGGGAGACCCAGTACTTC
CASTSTGGWETQYF
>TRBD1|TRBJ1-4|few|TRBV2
TGTGCCAGCAGTGCAGACAGGGAAGAAGAAAAACTGTTTTTT
CASSADREEEKLFF
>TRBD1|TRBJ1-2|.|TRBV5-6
TGTGCCAGCAGCGAGGGGGCGTCAGATGGCTACACCTTC
CASSEGASDGYTF
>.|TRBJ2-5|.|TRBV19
TGTGCCAGTAGTGGACAGGCGGGGGAGACCCAGTACTTC
CASSGQAGETQYF
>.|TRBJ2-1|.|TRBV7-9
TGTGCCAGCAGCTTCGGAACCGAGCGGTTCTTC
CASSFGTERFF
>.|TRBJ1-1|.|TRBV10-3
TGTGCCATCAGTGCACAGGGTACTGAAGCTTTCTTT
CAISAQGTEAFF